These 3 T cell receptor beta chains originate from one sample sequenced in a study of blood T cells in healthy people across ages. A sample-barcoded 5' primer and a J-beta primer mix were used in a second PCR of roughly 6 to 11 cycles. Using its own MiXCR run on the 5' RACE reads, TCRdb lists one record per CDR3 protein. This sample carries some 890,000 distinct CDR3 sequences, under 35% of them seen once, and the ten largest clones take about 10%. This same sample was also part of a study on T cells of mothers and their children.

The sample comprised blood. These receptors originate from a woman aged 40 to 50 in good health.

The rearrangement uses TRBV6-2 or TRBV6-3 and TRBJ1-1; the match to TRBD1 covers 7 bases. This CDR3 is built from 15 residues. With V trimmed by 3 bases and J by 3 bases, 7 bases remained unmatched. CDR1 MNHEY and CDR2 SVGEGT come from the germline V gene. The CDR3 protein is CASSYSNRGDTEAFF. The CDR3 DNA follows: TGTGCCAGCAGTTATTCGAACAGGGGAGACACTGAAGCTTTCTTT.

The rearrangement uses TRBV20-1 and TRBJ2-3; perhaps TRBD2 as D (6 bases). CDR3 length: 14 residues. CDR1 is DFQATT, CDR2 SNEGSKA, per germline (reference sequence). V dropped 3 bases and J dropped 1 base, with 11 bases sitting between them. The CDR3 sequence: CSARGSGGTDTQYF. CDR3 coding DNA: TGCAGTGCTAGGGGCTCGGGGGGCACAGATACGCAGTATTTT.

Note on this clonotype: A clone one base away is much larger, so this may be a read error. The chain uses TRBV7-2 and TRBJ2-7, with a possible D match to TRBD2 (7 bases). The last part of the DNA fits TRBJ2-5 better; the J call may be wrong. The CDR3 runs 17 residues. CDR1 and CDR2 (germline): SGHTA, FQGNSA. CDR3 bases: TGTGCCAGCAGCTTAGGGCCAGTGGGGGGGCCAGAGGAGACCCAGTACTTC. As protein: CASSLGPVGGPEETQYF.